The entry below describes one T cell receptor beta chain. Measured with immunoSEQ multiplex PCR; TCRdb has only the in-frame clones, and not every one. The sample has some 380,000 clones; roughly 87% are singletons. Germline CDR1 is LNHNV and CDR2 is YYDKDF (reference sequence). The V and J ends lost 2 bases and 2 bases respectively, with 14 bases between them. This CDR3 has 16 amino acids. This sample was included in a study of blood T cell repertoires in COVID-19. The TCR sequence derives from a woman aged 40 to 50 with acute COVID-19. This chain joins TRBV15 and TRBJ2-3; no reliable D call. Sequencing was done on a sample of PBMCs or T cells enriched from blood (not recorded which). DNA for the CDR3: TGTGCCACCAGCAGACCGTCCGCGGCAGACACAGATACGCAGTATTTT. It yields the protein CATSRPSAADTDTQYF.